This T cell receptor (beta chain) was sequenced during a study of T-cell memory formation after mild COVID-19. Study-wide results and caveats: Within pre-infection memory, some responding clones were found, suggesting cross-reactive memory joined. Contracting CD4+ clones were located mainly in CM and EM, and CD8+ clones in EMRA.

From the 5' RACE reads, TCRdb called clonotypes with MiXCR, one entry per CDR3 protein. The sample contains hundreds of thousands of distinct CDR3 sequences, around 20% of which appear only once. Regarding this clonotype: What it binds is unknown.

Sequenced material: PBMCs or a T cell subset sorted from them (not recorded which). This clonotype was sampled from an adult woman who had mild COVID-19 (a few samples of this study predate the infection). Cell type and time point are not known.

CDR3 loop: CASSFDSGRNEKLFF. The CDR3 DNA sequence: TGTGCCAGCAGCTTTGATTCGGGGCGTAATGAAAAACTGTTTTTT. The chain recombines TRBV7-2 with TRBJ1-4, with D possibly TRBD1 on 5 matching bases. The CDR3 loop spans 15 amino acids. The germline CDR1 and CDR2 sequences are SGHTA and FQGNSA. Trimming cost V 3 bases and J 4 bases, with 12 bases left between them.